This TCR beta chain was found in a study of follicular helper T cells after annual influenza vaccination. Germline loops: CDR1 SGDLS, CDR2 YYNGEE. The CDR3 has 15 amino acids. Trimming took off 0 bases at V and 10 bases at J, with 14 bases between the two ends. Some clones are missing from TCRdb's copy, which holds only in-frame ones; the method was immunoSEQ multiplex PCR. The data show 9,000 to 13,000 clones, approximately 79% seen once. Source: CXCR5- memory CD4+ T cells sorted from blood, taken 6 weeks after influenza vaccination. The receptor's source is an adult who received the influenza vaccine. V gene TRBV9 combines with J gene TRBJ1-6; D unclear. The CDR3 region is CASSVEEWSSSPLHF. In DNA, the CDR3 is TGTGCCAGCAGCGTAGAGGAGTGGTCAAGCTCACCCCTCCACTTT.